These T cell receptor beta chains were read from a single sample in a study of T cell repertoires in cytomegalovirus infection. Via MiXCR, TCRdb re-called the reads, giving one row per CDR3 protein. Here the sample spans some 480,000 distinct CDR3 sequences, 30% to 40% being singletons. These TCRs are of unknown antigen specificity. The input for sequencing was cultured PBMCs, taken from culture after CMV antigen stimulation. These receptors came from a human donor in good health (CMV status not recorded). Some clones in this sample may be carry-over from other donors' samples. CDR3s include the opening cysteine and the closing phenylalanine or tryptophan. A D gene is named only where the DNA matches it firmly. A clone size is listed for some rows: how often the clone was seen (once, few, many), or a class if it is expanded.

v_call: TRBV27
j_call: TRBJ2-5
d_call: -
clone_size: -
cdr3_aa: CASRDLKETQYF
cdr3_nt: TGTGCCAGCAGGGACCTCAAGGAGACCCAGTACTTC

v_call: TRBV7-2
j_call: TRBJ2-3
d_call: -
clone_size: many
cdr3_aa: CASSSAILASFSDTQYF
cdr3_nt: TGTGCCAGCAGCTCCGCTATTCTAGCAAGTTTTTCTGATACGCAGTATTTT

v_call: TRBV27
j_call: TRBJ1-2
d_call: -
clone_size: few
cdr3_aa: CASSLTPVNGYTF
cdr3_nt: TGTGCCAGCAGTTTAACCCCGGTCAATGGCTACACCTTC

v_call: TRBV7-9
j_call: TRBJ1-2
d_call: -
clone_size: few
cdr3_aa: CASSESGQAGGYTF
cdr3_nt: TGTGCCAGCAGCGAATCGGGACAAGCGGGAGGCTACACCTTC

v_call: TRBV6-2/TRBV6-3
j_call: TRBJ2-3
d_call: -
clone_size: -
cdr3_aa: CASSFRLIASTDTQYF
cdr3_nt: TGTGCCAGCAGTTTTAGACTTATTGCTAGCACAGATACGCAGTATTTT

v_call: TRBV30
j_call: TRBJ1-2
d_call: TRBD1
clone_size: few
cdr3_aa: CAWSGQGNYGYTF
cdr3_nt: TGTGCCTGGAGTGGACAGGGAAACTATGGCTACACCTTC

v_call: TRBV6-2/TRBV6-3
j_call: TRBJ2-1
d_call: -
clone_size: -
cdr3_aa: CASSYFSLGANGGEQFF
cdr3_nt: TGTGCCAGCAGTTACTTTTCCTTAGGGGCTAACGGAGGTGAGCAGTTCTTC

v_call: TRBV28
j_call: TRBJ1-1
d_call: -
clone_size: -
cdr3_aa: CASRHRNTEAFF
cdr3_nt: TGTGCTAGCAGACACAGAAATACTGAAGCTTTCTTT

v_call: TRBV10-3
j_call: TRBJ2-3
d_call: TRBD2
clone_size: few
cdr3_aa: CAISEFLAGSTDTQYF
cdr3_nt: TGTGCCATCAGTGAATTCCTAGCGGGAAGCACAGATACGCAGTATTTT

v_call: TRBV5-4
j_call: TRBJ2-1
d_call: -
clone_size: -
cdr3_aa: CASSSRAYEQFF
cdr3_nt: TGTGCCAGCAGCTCACGTGCGTATGAGCAGTTCTTC

v_call: TRBV12-3/TRBV12-4
j_call: TRBJ1-5
d_call: -
clone_size: many
cdr3_aa: CASSFRGPSSNQPQHF
cdr3_nt: TGTGCCAGCAGTTTCCGGGGGCCCTCGAGCAATCAGCCCCAGCATTTT

v_call: TRBV2
j_call: TRBJ2-1
d_call: TRBD2
clone_size: -
cdr3_aa: CASSEAPGLAGGGSYNEQFF
cdr3_nt: TGTGCCAGCAGTGAAGCTCCGGGACTAGCGGGGGGGGGCTCCTACAATGAGCAGTTCTTC

v_call: TRBV20-1
j_call: TRBJ1-5
d_call: -
clone_size: -
cdr3_aa: CSAREPEISKPQHF
cdr3_nt: TGCAGTGCTAGAGAGCCAGAGATCTCGAAGCCCCAGCATTTT

v_call: TRBV10-1
j_call: TRBJ2-3
d_call: TRBD2
clone_size: few
cdr3_aa: CASSGQPRDYGLRGSTDTQYF
cdr3_nt: TGCGCCAGCAGCGGTCAGCCCCGGGACTACGGCTTAAGAGGAAGCACAGATACGCAGTATTTT

v_call: TRBV7-6
j_call: TRBJ1-1
d_call: -
clone_size: few
cdr3_aa: CASSQLLGAAEAFF
cdr3_nt: TGTGCCAGCAGCCAACTCTTGGGGGCGGCTGAAGCTTTCTTT

v_call: TRBV12-3/TRBV12-4
j_call: TRBJ1-5
d_call: -
clone_size: many
cdr3_aa: CASSLTRDQPQHF
cdr3_nt: TGTGCCAGCAGTTTAACAAGGGATCAGCCCCAGCATTTT

v_call: TRBV7-2
j_call: TRBJ1-4
d_call: TRBD1
clone_size: few
cdr3_aa: CASSGAGGPNEKLFF
cdr3_nt: TGTGCCAGCAGCGGGGCAGGGGGACCAAATGAAAAACTGTTTTTT

v_call: TRBV6-5
j_call: TRBJ1-1
d_call: -
clone_size: few
cdr3_aa: CASKTRGGDTEAFF
cdr3_nt: TGTGCCAGCAAGACCCGGGGAGGGGACACTGAAGCTTTCTTT

v_call: TRBV7-8
j_call: TRBJ1-5
d_call: -
clone_size: few
cdr3_aa: CASSLGTVSGYQPQHF
cdr3_nt: TGTGCCAGCAGCTTAGGGACAGTGTCTGGCTATCAGCCCCAGCATTTT

v_call: TRBV7-9
j_call: TRBJ2-3
d_call: TRBD2
clone_size: -
cdr3_aa: CASSPGLAAPSVDTQYF
cdr3_nt: TGTGCCAGCAGCCCAGGACTAGCGGCTCCCTCTGTGGATACGCAGTATTTT